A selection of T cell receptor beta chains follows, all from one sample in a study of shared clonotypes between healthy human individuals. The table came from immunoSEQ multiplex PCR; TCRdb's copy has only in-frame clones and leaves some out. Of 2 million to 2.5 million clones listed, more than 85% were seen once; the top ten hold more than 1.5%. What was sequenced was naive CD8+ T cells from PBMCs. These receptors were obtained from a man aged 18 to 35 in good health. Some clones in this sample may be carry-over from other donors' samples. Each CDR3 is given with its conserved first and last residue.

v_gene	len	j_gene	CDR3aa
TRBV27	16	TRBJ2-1	CASSFLRARMGAYEFF
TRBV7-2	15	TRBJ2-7	CASSYRDFGGNEQYF
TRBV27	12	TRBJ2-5	CASSSNGGAQYF
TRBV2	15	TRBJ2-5	CASSPSGLLQETQYF
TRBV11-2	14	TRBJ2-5	CASSLVGYQETQYF
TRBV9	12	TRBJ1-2	CASKGTFYGYTF
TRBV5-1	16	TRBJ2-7	CASSFLGAGASYEQYF
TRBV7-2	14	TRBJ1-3	CASSLAHPGNTIYF
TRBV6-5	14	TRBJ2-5	CASSYSASGRGLHF
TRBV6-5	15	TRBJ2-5	CASSYTRGLGETQYF
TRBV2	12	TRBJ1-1	CARRGVFPEAFF
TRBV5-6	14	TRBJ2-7	CASSLGTRDTKQYF
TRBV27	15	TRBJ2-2	CASTQSRGRHGELFF
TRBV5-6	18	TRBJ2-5	CASSWDKLAGGPGETQYF
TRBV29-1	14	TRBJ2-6	CSVETVTLANVLTF
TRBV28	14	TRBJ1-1	CASSYSITNTEAFF
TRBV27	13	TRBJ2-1	CASRAWLTNEQFF
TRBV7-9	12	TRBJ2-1	CASSPDFNEQFF
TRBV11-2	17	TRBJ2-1	CASSLGQLGGVHNEQFF
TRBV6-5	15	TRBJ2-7	CASSYFPGTDYEQYF
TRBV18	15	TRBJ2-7	CASSPRTGGENEQYF
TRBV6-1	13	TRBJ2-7	CASSEGQAYEQYF
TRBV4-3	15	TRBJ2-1	CASSQDRLDDNEQFF
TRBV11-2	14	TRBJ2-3	CASSLDPRTDTQYF
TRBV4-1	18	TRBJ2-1	CASSQDTMGYGVNNEQFF
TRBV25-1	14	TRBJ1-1	CASSEAGWGTEAFF
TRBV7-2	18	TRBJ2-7	CASSTGQGGPEVFGEQYF
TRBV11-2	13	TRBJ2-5	CASSSIGWETQYF
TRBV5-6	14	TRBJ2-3	CASSLAGFADTQYF
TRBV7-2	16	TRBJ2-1	CASTSTTSGSWYEQFF
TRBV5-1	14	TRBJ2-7	CASSPGQGWYEQYF
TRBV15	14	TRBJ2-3	CATSRLADTDTQYF
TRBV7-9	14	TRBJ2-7	CASSSRDRVHEQYF
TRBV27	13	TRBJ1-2	CASSFGLSYGYTF
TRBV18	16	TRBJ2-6	CASSPSGSSGANVLTF
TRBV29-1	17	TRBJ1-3	CSVEDWDSLNSGNTIYF
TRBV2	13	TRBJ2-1	CARTGGSFNEQFF
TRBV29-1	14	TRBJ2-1	CSVEGQGKGNEQFF
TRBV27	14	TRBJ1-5	CASRIQGSNQPQHF
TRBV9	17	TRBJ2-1	CASSVVPSGSSYNEQFF
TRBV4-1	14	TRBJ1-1	CASSRGGSDTEAFF
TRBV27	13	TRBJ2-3	CASSFAAQMGQYF
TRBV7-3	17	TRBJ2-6	CASSLDRFSSGANVLTF
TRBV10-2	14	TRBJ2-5	CASSQSGAGETQYF
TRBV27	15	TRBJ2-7	CASSSDPGPPDEQYF
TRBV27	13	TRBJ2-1	CASTMGPYNEQFF
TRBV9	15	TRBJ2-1	CASSATTSGANEQFF
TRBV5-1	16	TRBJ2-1	CASSLWVAGGYNEQFF
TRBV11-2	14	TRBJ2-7	CASSLSRGSYEQYF
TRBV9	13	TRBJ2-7	CASSVGARYEQYF
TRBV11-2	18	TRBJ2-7	CASSLNSPGQGRAYEQYF
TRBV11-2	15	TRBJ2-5	CASSPGTGGRETQYF
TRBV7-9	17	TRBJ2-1	CASSLSSGQGPGNEQFF
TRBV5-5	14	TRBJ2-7	CASSLEDRAYEQYF